This T cell receptor (beta chain) was recovered during a study of identical twins. Study-level results: It was possible that invariant MAIT and iNKT cells partly confounded the zero-insertion analyses. With abundant cord blood beta clonotypes, insertions were fewer; memory repertoires showed no such pattern.

This clonotype was picked up many times. Antigen: not known. A universal primer site arose from template switching, and cDNA bore unique molecular identifiers. TCRdb reanalysed the 5' RACE reads using MiXCR and keeps one entry per CDR3 protein. The data contain roughly 290,000 distinct CDR3 sequences, over 8.5% of them singletons. The CDR3 has 14 residues. Germline assignment: CDR1 MNHEY and CDR2 SMNVEV (reference sequence). Trimming pared 4 bases from V and 6 bases from J, leaving 15 bases between. Another study also made use of these data, one on yellow fever vaccine responses in identical twins.

The V and J genes are TRBV27 and TRBJ1-1; maybe TRBD1 (5 bases). The TCR comes from a woman under 30 in good health. The sequenced sample was CD8+ T cells sorted from blood. The CDR3, as DNA: TGTGCCAGCAGTTCGACAGTTGGATTCGCTGAAGCTTTCTTT. It is translated as CASSSTVGFAEAFF.